Following are 8 T cell receptor beta chains from one sample sequenced in a study of T cell repertoires in cytomegalovirus infection. The antigens of these receptors remain unknown. TCRdb reprocessed the reads via MiXCR and lists one record per CDR3 protein. The sample lists some 57,000 distinct CDR3 sequences; more than 25% were seen once. The sample comprised PBMCs, sequenced either directly or after in vitro stimulation (not recorded which). These receptors all stem from a human donor in good health (CMV status not recorded). Some clones in this sample may be carry-over from other donors' samples.

This chain connects TRBV2 to TRBJ2-3, with 11 nucleotides matching TRBD2. The CDR3 has 16 residues. Germline trimming cut 6 bases from V and 1 base from J; bases unmatched to any gene: 6. Germline V lookup: CDR1 SNHLY, CDR2 FYNNEI. The CDR3 DNA reads as TGTGCCAGCAGATCCTTACTAGCGGGGGGCACAGATACGCAGTATTTT. Amino acid sequence: CASRSLLAGGTDTQYF.

About this clonotype itself: Germline and junction disagree at one end, which may indicate a read error. The V gene is TRBV6-2 or TRBV6-3, the J gene TRBJ2-7; 7 bases fit TRBD2. Germline CDR1 MNHEY, CDR2 SVGEGT. This CDR3 is 17 amino acids long. The CDR3 DNA follows: TGTGCCAGCAGTTACCTTCCGACTAGCTACCGAAACTACGAGCAGAACTTC. Protein: CASSYLPTSYRNYEQNF.

This clonotype was seen more than once but under ten times. CDR3 loop: CASSLVGPGELFF. CDR3 DNA sequence: TGCGCCAGCAGCTTGGTGGGGCCCGGGGAGCTGTTTTTT. The J gene is TRBJ2-2, the V gene TRBV5-1; D is perhaps TRBD1 (5 bases). The germline gives CDR1 SGHRS, CDR2 YFSETQ. The CDR3 totals 13 residues. Trimming took 0 bases from V and 6 from J, leaving 6 bases between them. Full variable domain (missing parts from reference TRBV5-1 and TRBJ2-2): KAGVTQTPRYLIKTRGQQVTLSCSPISGHRSVSWYQQTPGQGLQFLFEYFSETQRNKGNFPGRFSGRQFSNSRSEMNVSTLELGDSALYLCASSLVGPGELFFGEGSRLTVL.

The V gene is TRBV19, the J gene TRBJ1-1; the D is unclear. The germline gives CDR1 LNHDA, CDR2 SQIVND (reference sequence). The CDR3 runs to 14 residues. Trimming left V 0 bases short and J 2 bases short, with 7 bases between. The DNA of the CDR3 is TGTGCCAGTAGTATAGAGGCAGGAAACACTGAAGCTTTCTTT. As protein: CASSIEAGNTEAFF.

This clonotype has a handful of counts. The V call is TRBV6-5, the J call TRBJ2-1; a possible D gene is TRBD1 (5 bases). Per the germline V gene, CDR1 is MNHEY and CDR2 is SVGAGI. The germline V and J ends were trimmed by 6 bases and 1 base, with 7 bases remaining between them. The CDR3 extends over 13 amino acids. Written as DNA, the CDR3 is TGTGCCAGCAGCAGGGTTTCCTACAATGAGCAGTTCTTC. Translating gives CASSRVSYNEQFF.

This clonotype was counted ten times or more. The V gene is TRBV7-2, the J gene TRBJ1-2, with 8 positions matching TRBD1. CDR1 is SGHTA, CDR2 FQGNSA, per germline. The J segment lost 2 bases and the V segment lost 1 base, leaving 6 bases of the junction unmatched. This CDR3 is built from 16 residues. The CDR3: CASSLGSTGANYGYTF. CDR3 nucleotides: TGTGCCAGCAGCTTAGGATCGACAGGGGCGAACTATGGCTACACCTTC.

This clonotype was observed a handful of times. The gene calls are TRBV5-5 and TRBJ2-2; tentative D call: TRBD1 (6 bases). V was trimmed by 0 bases and J by 4 bases, leaving 13 bases between them. The CDR3 contains 16 residues. Looked up from germline, CDR1 is SGHKS and CDR2 is YYEKEE (reference sequence). CDR3 loop: CASSLGQGFTTGELFF. The CDR3 region has the DNA TGTGCCAGCAGCTTGGGTCAGGGGTTCACCACCGGGGAGCTGTTTTTT.

By proportion, this clonotype is medium-sized. The chain has TRBV11-1 and TRBJ2-7; tentative D call: TRBD2 (5 bases). V lost 2 bases and J lost 0, with 14 bases in between. The CDR3 loop spans 16 amino acids. Germline CDR1 is SGHAT and CDR2 is FQDESV (reference sequence). CDR3 region: CASSLRSGGFSYEQYF. The CDR3 bases are TGTGCCAGCAGCTTAAGGTCTGGAGGTTTCTCCTACGAGCAGTACTTC.